This is a list of T cell receptor beta chains from one sample in a study of blood T cells in healthy people across ages. MiXCR, run by TCRdb on the 5' RACE reads, gives a single entry per CDR3 protein. The sample includes around 1,800,000 distinct CDR3 sequences, roughly two fifths of them seen just once. Sequences were obtained from blood. The receptors derive from a human donor in good health. CDR3s include the opening cysteine and the closing phenylalanine or tryptophan. The order of the fields is V gene, clone size, CDR3 length, D gene, J gene, CDR3 protein, CDR3 DNA. The D gene is left open where the match is weak. Only some rows state a clone size, as once, few, many or a class for expanded clones.

TRBV20-1	few	16	TRBD1	TRBJ2-7	CSAVGVPGQGGYEQYF	TGCAGTGCTGTTGGGGTTCCGGGACAGGGAGGGTACGAGCAGTACTTC
TRBV6-5	few	14	TRBD1	TRBJ1-2	CASSTSGGWYGYTF	TGTGCCAGCAGTACGTCAGGGGGCTGGTATGGCTACACCTTC
TRBV7-2	few	14	.	TRBJ1-1	CASSLDLGWTEAFF	TGTGCCAGCAGCCTAGATCTCGGATGGACTGAAGCTTTCTTT
TRBV14	few	13	.	TRBJ2-7	CASSQVPLGEQYF	TGTGCCAGCAGCCAAGTGCCCCTGGGGGAGCAGTACTTC
TRBV2	.	11	.	TRBJ2-5	CASRRLETQYF	TGTGCCAGCAGACGGCTGGAGACCCAGTACTTC
TRBV25-1	once	12	.	TRBJ1-1	CASSESATEAFF	TGTGCCAGCAGTGAATCGGCCACTGAAGCTTTCTTT
TRBV3-1	.	13	.	TRBJ2-4	CASSQRVENIQYF	TGTGCCAGCAGCCAAAGGGTGGAGAACATTCAGTACTTC
TRBV29-1	.	15	TRBD1	TRBJ2-3	CSVNRDRGIWDTQYF	TGCAGCGTCAACCGGGACAGGGGGATCTGGGATACGCAGTATTTT
TRBV29-1	.	13	.	TRBJ1-1	CSVEESSGTEAFF	TGCAGCGTTGAAGAGAGCTCCGGCACTGAAGCTTTCTTT
TRBV20-1	.	14	.	TRBJ2-1	CSARNTAGPDEQFF	TGCAGTGCTAGAAACACCGCAGGCCCCGATGAGCAGTTCTTC
TRBV6-2/TRBV6-3	.	15	TRBD1	TRBJ1-1	CASRLTGTVNTEAFF	TGTGCCAGCAGATTAACCGGGACAGTGAACACTGAAGCTTTCTTT
TRBV6-1	.	15	TRBD2	TRBJ2-1	CASSESLAGANEQFF	TGTGCCAGCAGTGAATCGCTAGCGGGGGCCAATGAGCAGTTCTTC
TRBV2	.	14	.	TRBJ1-1	CVSRDPGGNTEAFF	TGTGTCAGCAGGGACCCGGGGGGGAACACTGAAGCTTTCTTT
TRBV29-1	many	14	.	TRBJ1-2	CSATSTPTEYGYTF	TGCAGCGCCACGTCGACCCCTACAGAGTATGGCTACACCTTC
TRBV11-2	few	13	TRBD2	TRBJ2-3	CASVFGGGDTQYF	TGTGCCAGCGTATTTGGGGGGGGAGATACGCAGTATTTT
TRBV10-3	few	14	TRBD2	TRBJ2-5	CAINTGLAEETQYF	TGTGCCATCAATACGGGACTAGCAGAGGAGACCCAGTACTTC
TRBV7-3	.	15	TRBD1	TRBJ2-1	CASSATGTGANEQFF	TGTGCCAGCAGCGCTACCGGGACAGGGGCGAATGAGCAGTTCTTC
TRBV7-6	few	13	.	TRBJ2-7	CASSLGFRDEQYF	TGTGCCAGCAGCCTTGGGTTCAGGGACGAGCAGTACTTC
TRBV28	few	14	.	TRBJ2-7	CASSFLGGPYEQYF	TGTGCCAGCAGTTTCCTTGGCGGACCCTACGAGCAGTACTTC
TRBV6-2/TRBV6-3	once	11	.	TRBJ2-1	CASRPYSEQFF	TGTGCCAGCCGCCCCTACAGTGAGCAGTTCTTC
TRBV7-8	.	16	TRBD1	TRBJ1-1	CASSLAVGGQGSEAFF	TGTGCCAGCAGCTTAGCGGTAGGAGGACAGGGGTCTGAAGCTTTCTTT
TRBV9	few	14	.	TRBJ2-7	CASSVVGSTYEQYF	TGTGCCAGCAGCGTAGTGGGGAGCACCTACGAGCAGTACTTC
TRBV18	.	14	TRBD2	TRBJ2-7	CASSKAGVIYEQYF	TGTGCCAGCTCTAAAGCGGGGGTAATCTACGAGCAGTACTTC
TRBV20-1	few	16	.	TRBJ1-2	CSARDSMGGVWYGYTF	TGCAGTGCTAGAGATTCAATGGGGGGAGTCTGGTATGGCTACACCTTC
TRBV12-3/TRBV12-4	.	12	.	TRBJ2-7	CASSRDGNEQYF	TGTGCCAGCAGCCGGGACGGCAACGAGCAGTACTTC
TRBV7-9	many	12	.	TRBJ2-1	CASSLPYNEQFF	TGTGCCAGCAGCTTACCTTACAATGAGCAGTTCTTC
TRBV20-1	few	13	.	TRBJ2-1	CSARKPTYNEQFF	TGCAGTGCTAGAAAGCCAACCTACAATGAGCAGTTCTTC
TRBV7-2	few	15	TRBD1	TRBJ2-7	CASSITGQGSYEQYF	TGTGCCAGCAGCATAACGGGACAGGGGTCCTACGAGCAGTACTTC